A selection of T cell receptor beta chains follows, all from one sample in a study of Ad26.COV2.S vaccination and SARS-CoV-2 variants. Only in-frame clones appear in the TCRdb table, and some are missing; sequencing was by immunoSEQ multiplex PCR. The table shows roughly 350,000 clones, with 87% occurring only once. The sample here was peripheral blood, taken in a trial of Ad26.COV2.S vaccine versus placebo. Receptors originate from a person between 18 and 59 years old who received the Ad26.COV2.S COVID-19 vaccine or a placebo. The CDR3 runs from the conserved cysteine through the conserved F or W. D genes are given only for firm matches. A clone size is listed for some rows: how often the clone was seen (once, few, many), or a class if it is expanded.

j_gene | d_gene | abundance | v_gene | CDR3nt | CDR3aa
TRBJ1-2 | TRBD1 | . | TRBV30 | TGTGCCTGGAGTGGGGGACAGTCGCATGGCTACACCTTC | CAWSGGQSHGYTF
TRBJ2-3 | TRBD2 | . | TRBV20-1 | TGCAGTGCTAGTGGTAGCGGGGCGAGCACAGATACGCAGTATTTT | CSASGSGASTDTQYF
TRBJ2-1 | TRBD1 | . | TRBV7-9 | TGTGCCAGCAGCGACGGGACAGGGGGCAGGAATGAGCAGTTCTTC | CASSDGTGGRNEQFF
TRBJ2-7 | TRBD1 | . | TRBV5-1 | TGCGCCAGCAGCTCCCGGGACAGGGGCCCCGAGCAGTACTTC | CASSSRDRGPEQYF
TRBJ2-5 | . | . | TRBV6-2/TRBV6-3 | TGTGCCAGCAGTTACTGGGGAGATGGCCAGTACTTC | CASSYWGDGQYF
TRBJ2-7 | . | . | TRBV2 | TGTGCCAGCACCGGAGGGACGGTAAGCTACGAGCAGTACTTC | CASTGGTVSYEQYF
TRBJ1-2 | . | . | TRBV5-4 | TGTGCCAGCAGCCCACCCCCCGGCAGTGCGGTTTATGGCTACACCTTC | CASSPPPGSAVYGYTF
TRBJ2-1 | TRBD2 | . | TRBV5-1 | TGCGCCAGCAATAGCGGGGGGGCTCATGAGCAGTTCTTC | CASNSGGAHEQFF
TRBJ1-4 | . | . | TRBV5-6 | TGTGCCAGCAGCTTGAGCAGGACCATACATGAAAAACTGTTTTTT | CASSLSRTIHEKLFF
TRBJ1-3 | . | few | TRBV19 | TGTGCCAGTAGTTTAAGTGAGGGCCGCTACTCTGGAAACACCATATATTTT | CASSLSEGRYSGNTIYF
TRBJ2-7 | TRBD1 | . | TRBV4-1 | TGCGCCAGCAGCCAATCCGGGACAGGACGTACCTACGAGCAGTACTTC | CASSQSGTGRTYEQYF
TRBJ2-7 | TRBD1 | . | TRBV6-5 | TGTGCCAGCAATCAACAGGGGGCAGCCTACGAGCAGTACTTC | CASNQQGAAYEQYF
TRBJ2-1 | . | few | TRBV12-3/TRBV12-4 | TGTGCCAGCAGTACAGGGCGGGAGCAGTTCTTC | CASSTGREQFF
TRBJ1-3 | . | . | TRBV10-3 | TGTGCCATCACTCCGACCTCTGGAAACACCATATATTTT | CAITPTSGNTIYF
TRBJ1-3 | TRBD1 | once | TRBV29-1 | TGCAGCGTTGGACAGGGGGCTGGAAACACCATATATTTT | CSVGQGAGNTIYF
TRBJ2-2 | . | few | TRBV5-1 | TGCGCCAGCAGCTTTTACGGCGGGATCACCGGGGAGCTGTTTTTT | CASSFYGGITGELFF
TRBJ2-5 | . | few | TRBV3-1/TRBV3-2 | TGTGCCAGCAGCCCATCCACAGCGTGGAGAGAGACCCAGTACTTC | CASSPSTAWRETQYF
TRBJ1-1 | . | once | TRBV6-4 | TGTGCCAGCAGTCAAAGTTGGGGCACTGAAGCTTTCTTT | CASSQSWGTEAFF